These 17 T cell receptor beta chains were all obtained from the same sample, sequenced in a study of shared clonotypes between healthy human individuals. Clones were read by immunoSEQ multiplex PCR, and TCRdb kept only the in-frame ones, dropping some. The sample gives under 750,000 clones, around 70% of which show up once; about 1.8% is in the top ten. The sequenced sample was memory CD4+ T cells sorted from blood. Described subset: CD45RA-negative fraction. These receptors were taken from a young woman in good health.

As for this clone: Compared with germline, one end of the junction differs, possibly owing to a read error. Additional DNA sequences in this sample encode the identical CDR3. The chain joins TRBV9 to TRBJ1-2; D remains unclear. The CDR3 has 13 residues. Germline lookup yields CDR1 SGDLS and CDR2 YYNGEE. The CDR3, as DNA: TGTGCCAGTAGCGTATTTGGTAACTATGGCTACACCTTC. Protein product: CASSVFGNYGYTF.

The chain couples TRBV5-6 to TRBJ1-3, with TRBD1 identical over 9 bases. CDR1 and CDR2 from the germline V gene are SGHDT and YYEEEE. The V gene end was trimmed by 4 bases and the J gene end by 7 bases; junction bases not matched to a gene: 3. The CDR3 runs to 13 residues. CDR3 protein: CASSQDRGNTIYF. CDR3 coding DNA: TGTGCCAGCAGCCAAGACAGGGGGAACACCATATATTTT.

CDR3 amino acids: CASIKLVPRVGEQYF. DNA of the CDR3: TGTGCCAGCATAAAACTCGTCCCTAGGGTTGGCGAGCAGTACTTC. This chain joins TRBV27 and TRBJ2-7; D gene uncertain. The CDR3 is 15 residues long. V lost 7 bases, J lost 6 bases, and 22 bases lay in between. Germline assignment: CDR1 MNHEY and CDR2 SMNVEV (reference sequence).

In this sample, this clone turned up once. The chain employs TRBV28 and TRBJ1-2, with a possible D match to TRBD1 (6 bases). Trimming left V 6 bases short and J 0 bases short, with 14 bases between. Germline V gene sequence: CDR1 MDHEN, CDR2 SYDVKM. The CDR3 covers 15 residues. CDR3 coding DNA: TGTGCCAGCAGAACAGAGGGGGGATCTAACTATGGCTACACCTTC. Its protein is CASRTEGGSNYGYTF.

The V gene is TRBV7-8, the J gene TRBJ2-7; TRBD1 might be the D (6 bases). Germline CDR1 and CDR2: SGHVS and FQNEAQ. This CDR3 spans 14 amino acids. The V end was cut by 3 bases, the J end by 6 bases, with 15 bases between. The CDR3 nucleotides read TGTGCCAGCAGCTTGGAGACAGGTTTCGGCGAGCAGTACTTC. Amino acids: CASSLETGFGEQYF.

This clone has more than one count but fewer than ten. The CDR3 DNA reads as TGTGCCAGCAAGGAGGCCCACTATGGCTACACCTTC. Its translation: CASKEAHYGYTF. The chain uses TRBV28 and TRBJ1-2; D ambiguous. Between the trimmed V and J ends, which lost 7 bases and 3 bases, there was a span of 9 bases. Germline CDR1 and CDR2: MDHEN and SYDVKM. This CDR3 region has 12 residues.

This clone occurred a few times. The chain links TRBV9 to TRBJ1-2; 7 nucleotides match TRBD1. Trimming at V came to 2 bases and at J to 2 bases, leaving 6 bases not matched to a gene. This CDR3 is built from 15 residues. Germline V gene lookup returns CDR1 SGDLS and CDR2 YYNGEE. In nucleotides, the CDR3 is TGTGCCAGCAGCGTGGGAGGGGGCGTCAACTATGGCTACACCTTC. The encoded protein is CASSVGGGVNYGYTF.

Only one count was recorded for this clone. The V gene is TRBV18, the J gene TRBJ2-2; 9 bases are a match to TRBD2. In germline, CDR1 is KGHSH, CDR2 LQKENI. This CDR3 comprises 18 residues. V shed 1 base and J 4 bases; nucleotides not matched to a gene: 10. CDR3 nucleotide sequence: TGTGCCAGCTCACCACAGGCGTCTCGACTAGCGGCCACCGGGGAGCTGTTTTTT. Its protein is CASSPQASRLAATGELFF.

CDR3 loop: CASSSTGIEEKLFF. CDR3 bases: TGTGCCAGCAGCTCAACAGGGATTGAGGAAAAACTGTTTTTT. The J gene is TRBJ1-4, the V gene TRBV7-9; D might be TRBD1 (6 bases). Trimming stripped 4 bases from V and 8 bases from J, with 14 bases between. Germline V gene lookup returns CDR1 SEHNR and CDR2 FQNEAQ (reference sequence). The length of the CDR3 is 14 residues.

The genes are TRBV28 and TRBJ1-3; 8 bases map to TRBD1. J gave up 4 bases and V 10 bases, and 9 bases lay outside the gene matches. The CDR3 length is 14 residues. Per the germline V gene, CDR1 is MDHEN and CDR2 is SYDVKM. In nucleotides, the CDR3 is TGTGCCATCCGCCCGGGGACAGGCGGAAACACCATATATTTT. Protein product: CAIRPGTGGNTIYF.

Remarks on this clone: The junction departs from germline at one end; a sequencing error may be responsible. This chain uses TRBV5-4 with TRBJ2-1, with 7 bases matching TRBD1. The CDR3 sequence is 17 residues long. Germline values: CDR1 SGHNT, CDR2 YYREEE (reference sequence). CDR3 sequence reads: CASSLELRGSSYNEQFF. As DNA, the CDR3 is TGTGCCAGCAGTTTGGAACTCAGGGGGAGCTCCTACAATGAGCAGTTCTTC.

The chain uses TRBV7-7 and TRBJ1-5; possibly TRBD1 for D (6 bases). The CDR3 totals 13 residues. CDR1 and CDR2 (germline): SSHAT, FNYEAQ (reference sequence). The V and J ends lost 5 bases and 5 bases respectively, with 10 bases between them. CDR3 sequence (DNA): TGTGCCAGCAGCAAGGACAGAGATCAGCCCCAGCATTTT. It translates to CASSKDRDQPQHF.

The J gene is TRBJ2-3, the V gene TRBV10-3; TRBD2 aligns across 11 bases. Trimming at V came to 6 bases and at J to 2 bases, leaving 4 bases not matched to a gene. The germline V gene encodes CDR1 ENHRY and CDR2 SYGVKD. This CDR3 has 15 amino acids. Written as DNA, the CDR3 is TGTGCCATCAGCCCGGGACTAGCGGCCACAGATACGCAGTATTTT. Translating gives CAISPGLAATDTQYF.

This sequence joins TRBV28 and TRBJ2-5; D may be TRBD2 (6 bases). In germline, CDR1 is MDHEN, CDR2 SYDVKM. Trimming removed 7 bases at V and 11 bases at J, with 23 bases between. The CDR3 runs 14 residues. The DNA for the CDR3 is TGTGCCAGCACCAACGGCGGCGGTCCTCGGGAGCAGTACTTC. Its translation: CASTNGGGPREQYF. Combining the CDR3 with reference TRBV28 and TRBJ2-5 gives the whole variable domain DVKVTQSSRYLVKRTGEKVFLECVQDMDHENMFWYRQDPGLGLRLIYFSYDVKMKEKGDIPEGYSVSREKKERFSLILESASTNQTSMYLCASTNGGGPREQYFGPGTRLLVL.

The V call is TRBV11-3, the J call TRBJ1-1; no definite D call. Germline lookup yields CDR1 SGHNT and CDR2 YENEEA. V was clipped by 3 bases and J by 3 bases, with 8 bases between them. The CDR3 is 13 amino acids. The CDR3 bases are TGTGCCAGCAGCTTGTCCAAGTACACTGAAGCTTTCTTT. Amino acids: CASSLSKYTEAFF.

Points on this clone: At the DNA level, this CDR3 is encoded by other sequences in the same sample as well. The chain uses TRBV19 and TRBJ1-1; the D is unclear. The CDR3 is made up of 11 amino acids. Germline lookup yields CDR1 LNHDA and CDR2 SQIVND (reference sequence). V lost 6 bases and J lost 1, with 3 bases in between. The CDR3 reads CASRKNTEAFF. In nucleotides, the CDR3 is TGTGCCAGTAGAAAGAACACTGAAGCTTTCTTT.

The genes are TRBV28 and TRBJ2-7, with D possibly TRBD1 on 6 matching bases. Trimming stripped 8 bases from V and 3 bases from J, with 17 bases between. The CDR3 extends over 14 amino acids. Germline CDR1 MDHEN, CDR2 SYDVKM. Here the CDR3 reads CASGQARGLYEQYF. In DNA form, the CDR3 reads TGTGCCAGCGGACAAGCCAGGGGTCTCTACGAGCAGTACTTC. Complete variable domain (other parts from reference TRBV28 and TRBJ2-7): DVKVTQSSRYLVKRTGEKVFLECVQDMDHENMFWYRQDPGLGLRLIYFSYDVKMKEKGDIPEGYSVSREKKERFSLILESASTNQTSMYLCASGQARGLYEQYFGPGTRLTVT.